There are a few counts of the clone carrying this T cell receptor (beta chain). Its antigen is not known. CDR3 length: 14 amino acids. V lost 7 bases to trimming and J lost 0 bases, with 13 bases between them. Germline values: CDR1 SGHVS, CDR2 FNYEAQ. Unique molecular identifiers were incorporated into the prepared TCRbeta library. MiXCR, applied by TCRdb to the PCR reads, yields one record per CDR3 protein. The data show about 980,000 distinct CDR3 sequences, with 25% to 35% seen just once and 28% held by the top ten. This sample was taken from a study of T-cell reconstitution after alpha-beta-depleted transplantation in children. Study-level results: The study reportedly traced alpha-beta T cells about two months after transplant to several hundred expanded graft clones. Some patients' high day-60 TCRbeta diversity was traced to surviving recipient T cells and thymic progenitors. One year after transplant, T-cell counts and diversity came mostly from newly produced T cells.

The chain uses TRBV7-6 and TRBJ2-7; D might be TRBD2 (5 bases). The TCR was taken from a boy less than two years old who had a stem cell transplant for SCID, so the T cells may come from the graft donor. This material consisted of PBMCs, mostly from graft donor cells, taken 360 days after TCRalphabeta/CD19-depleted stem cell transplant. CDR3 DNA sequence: TGTGCCAGCACCTGGACTGACACCTCCTACGAGCAGTACTTC. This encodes CASTWTDTSYEQYF.